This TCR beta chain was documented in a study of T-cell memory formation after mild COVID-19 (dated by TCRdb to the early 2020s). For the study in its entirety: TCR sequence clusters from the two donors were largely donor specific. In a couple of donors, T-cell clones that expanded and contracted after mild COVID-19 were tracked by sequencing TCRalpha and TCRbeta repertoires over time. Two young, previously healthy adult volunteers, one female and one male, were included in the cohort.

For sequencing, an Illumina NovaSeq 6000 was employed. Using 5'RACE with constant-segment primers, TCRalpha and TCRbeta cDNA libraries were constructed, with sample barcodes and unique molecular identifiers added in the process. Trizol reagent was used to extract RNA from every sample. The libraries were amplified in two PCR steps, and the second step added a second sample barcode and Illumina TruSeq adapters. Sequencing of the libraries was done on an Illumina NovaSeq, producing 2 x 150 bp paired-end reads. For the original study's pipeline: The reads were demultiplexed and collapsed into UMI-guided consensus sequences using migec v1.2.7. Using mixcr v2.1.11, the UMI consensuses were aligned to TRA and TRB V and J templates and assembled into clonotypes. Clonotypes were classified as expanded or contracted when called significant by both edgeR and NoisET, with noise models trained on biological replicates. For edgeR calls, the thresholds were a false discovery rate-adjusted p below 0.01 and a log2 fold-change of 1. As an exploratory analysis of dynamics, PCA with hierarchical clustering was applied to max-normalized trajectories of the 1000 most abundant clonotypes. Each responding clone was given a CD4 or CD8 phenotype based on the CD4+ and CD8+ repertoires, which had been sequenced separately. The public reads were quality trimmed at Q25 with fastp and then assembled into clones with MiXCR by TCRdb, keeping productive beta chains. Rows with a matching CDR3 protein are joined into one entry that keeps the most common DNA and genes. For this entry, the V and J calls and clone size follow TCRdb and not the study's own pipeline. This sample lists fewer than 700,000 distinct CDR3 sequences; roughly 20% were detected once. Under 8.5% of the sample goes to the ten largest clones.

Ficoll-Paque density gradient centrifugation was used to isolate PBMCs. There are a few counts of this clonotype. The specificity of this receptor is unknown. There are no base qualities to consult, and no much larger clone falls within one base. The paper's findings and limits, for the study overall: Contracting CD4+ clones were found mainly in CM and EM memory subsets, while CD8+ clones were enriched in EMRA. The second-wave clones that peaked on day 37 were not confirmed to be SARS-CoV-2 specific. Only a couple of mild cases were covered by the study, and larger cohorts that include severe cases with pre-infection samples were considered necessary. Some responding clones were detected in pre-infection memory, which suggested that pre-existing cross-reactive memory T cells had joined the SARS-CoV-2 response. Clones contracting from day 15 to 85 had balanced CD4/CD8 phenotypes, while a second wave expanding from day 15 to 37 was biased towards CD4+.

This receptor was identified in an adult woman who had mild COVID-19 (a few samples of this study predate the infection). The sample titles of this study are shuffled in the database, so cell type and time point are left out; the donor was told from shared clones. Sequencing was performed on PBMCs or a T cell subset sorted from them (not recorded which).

The DNA is TGTGCCAGCAGCCCCAGGGTGGAGGAGACCCAGTACTTC. Protein translation: CASSPRVEETQYF. The sequence joins TRBV5-6 to TRBJ2-5; TRBD1 might be the D gene, on 5 matching bases. At the junction V is shortened by 4 bases and J by 5 bases, with 12 bases in between. Looking up the germline V gene yields CDR1 SGHDT and CDR2 YYEEEE. Measured from the cysteine to the phenylalanine, the CDR3 is 13 residues long. The DNA shown is the 39-base CDR3, in frame from base 1.